These 27 T cell receptor beta chains share one sample of origin, sequenced in a study of blood T cell repertoires in COVID-19. Measured with immunoSEQ multiplex PCR; TCRdb has only the in-frame clones, and not every one. The sample yields 250,000 to 300,000 clones, less than 90% seen once. Source material: peripheral blood. The receptor source for this set is a woman in her sixties or seventies with COVID-19, enrolled during active disease.

The chain links TRBV10-3 to TRBJ2-1; D gene uncertain. Germline assignment: CDR1 ENHRY and CDR2 SYGVKD. Trimming took off 2 bases at V and 7 bases at J, with 12 bases between the two ends. The CDR3 is made up of 14 amino acids. CDR3 DNA: TGTGCCATCAGTGAGCTCGCAGGTCGTAATGAGCAGTTCTTC. Encoded protein: CAISELAGRNEQFF.

The chain employs TRBV27 and TRBJ1-6; D unresolved. The V end lost 5 bases, the J end lost 1 base, and 12 bases lay between the germline ends. The CDR3 totals 16 residues. Looked up from germline, CDR1 is MNHEY and CDR2 is SMNVEV (reference sequence). The CDR3 protein is CASSLARFSYNSPLHF. CDR3 nucleotide sequence: TGTGCCAGCAGTCTAGCAAGGTTTTCCTATAATTCACCCCTCCACTTT.

The CDR3 DNA sequence: TGTGCCAGCAGCCAACAGGGGGGGGGCACTGAAGCTTTCTTT. This encodes CASSQQGGGTEAFF. The chain combines TRBV7-9 with TRBJ1-1; 8 bases are a match to TRBD1. Trimming removed 5 bases from V and 4 bases from J; junction bases left unmatched: 6. Germline V lookup: CDR1 SEHNR, CDR2 FQNEAQ (reference sequence). The CDR3 is 14 residues long. Complete variable domain (other parts from reference TRBV7-9 and TRBJ1-1): DTGVSQNPRHKITKRGQNVTFRCDPISEHNRLYWYRQTLGQGPEFLTYFQNEAQLEKSRLLSDRFSAERPKGSFSTLEIQRTEQGDSAMYLCASSQQGGGTEAFFGQGTRLTVV.

This chain uses TRBV19 with TRBJ2-1; D is uncertain. Trimming stripped 1 base from V and 3 bases from J, with 7 bases between. CDR1 is LNHDA and CDR2 is SQIVND in the germline V gene (reference sequence). The CDR3 has 14 residues. Here the CDR3 reads CASSIVEDYNEQFF. In DNA form, the CDR3 reads TGTGCCAGTAGTATAGTAGAGGACTACAATGAGCAGTTCTTC.

The gene calls are TRBV5-1 and TRBJ1-2; a weak D match, TRBD1 (5 bases). V gave up 5 bases and J gave up 6 bases, with 11 bases separating them. The germline V gene has CDR1 SGHRS and CDR2 YFSETQ. The CDR3 covers 12 residues. CDR3 nucleotides: TGCGCCAGCAGTAGCACCAGGGATGGCTACACCTTC. Encoded protein: CASSSTRDGYTF. Full variable domain (outside the CDR3, taken from reference TRBV5-1 and TRBJ1-2): KAGVTQTPRYLIKTRGQQVTLSCSPISGHRSVSWYQQTPGQGLQFLFEYFSETQRNKGNFPGRFSGRQFSNSRSEMNVSTLELGDSALYLCASSSTRDGYTFGSGTRLTVV.

The chain recombines TRBV27 with TRBJ1-6, with D uncertain. Trimming removed 2 bases from V and 6 bases from J, with 11 bases in between. The germline V gene encodes CDR1 MNHEY and CDR2 SMNVEV (reference sequence). This CDR3 is 15 amino acids long. DNA for the CDR3: TGTGCCAGCAGTTTAACACCCTCTTCTAATTCACCCCTCCACTTT. Its translation: CASSLTPSSNSPLHF.

As DNA, the CDR3 is TGTGCCAGCAGCTTGGACAGCTCCTATAATTCACCCCTCCACTTT. This gives the protein CASSLDSSYNSPLHF. The genes are TRBV5-6 and TRBJ1-6; D gene ambiguous. Looked up from germline, CDR1 is SGHDT and CDR2 is YYEEEE. The CDR3 totals 15 residues. Trimming removed 0 bases from V and 0 bases from J, with 4 bases in between.

This rearrangement joins TRBV28 to TRBJ2-3; 10 positions match TRBD2. The CDR3 spans 15 residues. V shed 7 bases, J shed 6 bases, and the junction held 10 bases outside the gene matches. Germline CDR1 is MDHEN and CDR2 is SYDVKM. CDR3 nucleotide sequence: TGTGCCAGCACAAGAGCCCCGGGACTAGCGGATACGCAGTATTTT. Translation gives CASTRAPGLADTQYF.

The V and J genes are TRBV7-7 and TRBJ2-1, with D unresolved. This CDR3 spans 13 amino acids. Per the germline V gene, CDR1 is SSHAT and CDR2 is FNYEAQ (reference sequence). V shed 1 base and J shed 4 bases, with 5 bases lying between them. The CDR3, as DNA: TGTGCCAGCAGCTTAGGCAGATACAATGAGCAGTTCTTC. Translating gives CASSLGRYNEQFF. The entire variable domain, with the rest obtained from reference TRBV7-7 and TRBJ2-1, is as follows: GAGVSQSPRYKVTKRGQDVTLRCDPISSHATLYWYQQALGQGPEFLTYFNYEAQPDKSGLPSDRFSAERPEGSISTLTIQRTEQRDSAMYRCASSLGRYNEQFFGPGTRLTVL.

The chain is built from TRBV10-1 and TRBJ1-6, with D uncertain. The germline gives CDR1 WNHNN, CDR2 SYGVQD (reference sequence). V lost 1 base and J 9 bases, leaving 7 bases between the germline ends. This CDR3 is built from 13 residues. The CDR3 is CASSEFSGSPLHF. The CDR3 DNA sequence: TGCGCCAGCAGTGAGTTTTCCGGTTCACCCCTCCACTTT.

The gene calls are TRBV30 and TRBJ2-1; 8 nucleotides line up with TRBD1. The CDR3 runs to 12 residues. With V trimmed by 3 bases and J by 6 bases, 1 base remained unmatched. Germline CDR1 is GTSNPN and CDR2 is SVGIG (reference sequence). The CDR3, as DNA: TGTGCCTGGAGCACAGGGGGCAATGAGCAGTTCTTC. It specifies CAWSTGGNEQFF.

This sequence joins TRBV7-9 and TRBJ2-7, with D perhaps matching TRBD1 (6 bases). V was shortened by 5 bases and J by 9 bases, with 11 bases between the two germline ends. The germline V gene encodes CDR1 SEHNR and CDR2 FQNEAQ (reference sequence). CDR3 size: 11 residues. The CDR3 nucleotides are TGTGCCAGCAGCCGACAGGAAGGGCAGTACTTC. Translated, it gives CASSRQEGQYF.

This chain joins TRBV13 and TRBJ2-7; 9 positions agree with TRBD1. The CDR3 spans 15 residues. After removal of 6 bases from V and 6 bases from J, the junction contained 12 bases not matched to a gene. The V gene's germline CDR1 is PRHDT and CDR2 FYEKMQ (reference sequence). CDR3 nucleotide sequence: TGTGCCAGCAGTTCCCCTGGGGACAGGGACCCCGAGCAGTACTTC. This sequence encodes CASSSPGDRDPEQYF.

This clone turned up a few times. DNA for the CDR3: TGTGCCAGCAGCTTAGCCCCGCGGGGGTCGACCGCCTACAATGAGCAGTTCTTC. Protein sequence: CASSLAPRGSTAYNEQFF. This rearrangement joins TRBV7-6 to TRBJ2-1, with TRBD2 identical over 7 bases. Germline-derived CDR1 and CDR2 are SGHVS and FNYEAQ. The CDR3 consists of 18 residues. V was clipped by 0 bases and J by 2 bases; unmatched bases: 10.

The rearrangement uses TRBV21-1 and TRBJ2-7; TRBD1, the table's D call, was not compared with the DNA. TRBV21-1 is a known pseudogene. CDR3 length: 14 amino acids. CDR3 protein: CASSKVGHLYEQYF. The DNA for the CDR3 is TGTGCCAGCAGCAAAGTGGGACACCTTTACGAGCAGTACTTC.

Here the CDR3 reads CASSYGSGGRDNQPQHF. The CDR3 region has the DNA TGTGCCAGCAGTTACGGTTCAGGGGGCCGTGACAATCAGCCCCAGCATTTT. The chain has TRBV6-2 or TRBV6-3 and TRBJ1-5; 8 bases are a match to TRBD1. This CDR3 is built from 17 residues. J gave up 3 bases and V 2 bases, and 9 bases lay outside the gene matches. Germline loops: CDR1 MNHEY, CDR2 SVGEGT.

The chain links TRBV2 to TRBJ1-5, with 7 bases fitting TRBD1. The CDR3 length is 15 residues. V was pared by 6 bases and J by 0 bases, with 5 bases of the junction left unmatched. Germline assignment: CDR1 SNHLY and CDR2 FYNNEI. The CDR3 DNA reads TGTGCCAGCAGACGGACAGGAGTTAGCAATCAGCCCCAGCATTTT. This translates into CASRRTGVSNQPQHF.

The rearrangement links TRBV5-1 to TRBJ2-5; 9 bases align to TRBD2. Germline CDR1 and CDR2: SGHRS and YFSETQ. This CDR3 is 15 amino acids long. V was pared by 4 bases and J by 2 bases, with 6 bases of the junction left unmatched. CDR3 amino acids: CASSPGLANQETQYF. CDR3 DNA sequence: TGCGCCAGCAGCCCCGGACTAGCGAATCAAGAGACCCAGTACTTC.

In this sample, this clone turned up once. The rearrangement joins TRBV28 to TRBJ1-4; possible D gene TRBD1, 6 bases. The CDR3 sequence is 15 residues long. Germline V gives CDR1 MDHEN, CDR2 SYDVKM. V dropped 2 bases and J dropped 10 bases, with 17 bases sitting between them. The CDR3 DNA reads as TGTGCCAGCAGTTTAACGTCAGGGGATGGAGGAAAACTGTTTTTT. It yields the protein CASSLTSGDGGKLFF.

J is TRBJ2-7 and V is TRBV4-1; 10 bases align to TRBD1. V was pared by 4 bases and J by 6 bases, with 9 bases of the junction left unmatched. The CDR3 length is 15 residues. From germline, CDR1 is MGHRA and CDR2 YSYEKL. CDR3 protein: CASSPSGQGGSEQYF. The DNA for the CDR3 is TGCGCCAGCAGCCCCTCAGGACAGGGGGGATCCGAGCAGTACTTC.

The chain uses TRBV12-1 and TRBJ1-2; the table's TRBD1 call for D was not verified on the DNA. TRBV12-1 is labeled a pseudogene. The CDR3 is made up of 16 amino acids. The CDR3 region is CASSLYPGQGHYGYTF. CDR3 nucleotide sequence: TGTGCCAGCAGCTTGTATCCGGGACAGGGACACTATGGCTACACCTTC.

The chain has TRBV13 and TRBJ2-3; TRBD2 matches at 9 bases. Trimming removed 3 bases from V and 4 bases from J; junction bases left unmatched: 2. The germline CDR1 and CDR2 sequences are PRHDT and FYEKMQ (reference sequence). The CDR3 covers 14 residues. DNA for the CDR3: TGTGCCAGCAGCTTTGGACTAGCGTCAGATACGCAGTATTTT. Its protein product is CASSFGLASDTQYF.

As regards this clone: This same CDR3 is encoded by further DNA sequences in the sample. The rearrangement links TRBV9 to TRBJ1-2, with D perhaps matching TRBD1 (5 bases). With 0 bases removed from V and 4 bases from J, the gap between germline ends came to 10 bases. Germline V gene data show CDR1 as SGDLS and CDR2 as YYNGEE. This CDR3 spans 14 amino acids. CDR3 in amino acids: CASSVAGGTYGYTF. The CDR3 nucleotides read TGTGCCAGCAGCGTAGCCGGGGGGACCTATGGCTACACCTTC.

V gene TRBV9 combines with J gene TRBJ1-2; 7 positions match TRBD1. The V and J ends lost 2 bases and 8 bases, in that order; junction bases with no gene match: 9. The CDR3 totals 14 residues. Germline CDR1 and CDR2: SGDLS and YYNGEE. The CDR3 DNA reads TGTGCCAGCAGCGTGGACAGGATACCAAGGGGCTACACCTTC. The encoded protein is CASSVDRIPRGYTF. Full variable domain (rest looked up from reference TRBV9 and TRBJ1-2): DSGVTQTPKHLITATGQRVTLRCSPRSGDLSVYWYQQSLDQGLQFLIQYYNGEERAKGNILERFSAQQFPDLHSELNLSSLELGDSALYFCASSVDRIPRGYTFGSGTRLTVV.

The rearrangement uses TRBV19 and TRBJ2-2; 7 positions agree with TRBD2. V lost 7 bases, J lost 0 bases, and 2 bases stayed unmatched. CDR3 size: 14 residues. In germline, CDR1 is LNHDA, CDR2 SQIVND (reference sequence). As DNA, the CDR3 is TGTGCCAGTAAAGGACTAGCGAACACCGGGGAGCTGTTTTTT. This translates into CASKGLANTGELFF.

The chain links TRBV28 to TRBJ1-1, with D perhaps matching TRBD1 (6 bases). The CDR3 covers 18 residues. Germline loops: CDR1 MDHEN, CDR2 SYDVKM. Deletions cut 8 bases from V and 4 bases from J, with 29 bases between. CDR3 DNA: TGTGCCAGCGTTGGGACTACTCCGAGACAGGTGAAGGGCACTGAAGCTTTCTTT. Its translation is CASVGTTPRQVKGTEAFF.

The chain links TRBV19 to TRBJ2-5; no firm D call. V was clipped by 3 bases and J by 1 base, with 9 bases between them. The CDR3 contains 14 residues. CDR1 is LNHDA, CDR2 SQIVND, per germline (reference sequence). Here the CDR3 reads CASSIPSSQETQYF. The CDR3 DNA is TGTGCCAGTAGTATCCCTTCTAGCCAAGAGACCCAGTACTTC.